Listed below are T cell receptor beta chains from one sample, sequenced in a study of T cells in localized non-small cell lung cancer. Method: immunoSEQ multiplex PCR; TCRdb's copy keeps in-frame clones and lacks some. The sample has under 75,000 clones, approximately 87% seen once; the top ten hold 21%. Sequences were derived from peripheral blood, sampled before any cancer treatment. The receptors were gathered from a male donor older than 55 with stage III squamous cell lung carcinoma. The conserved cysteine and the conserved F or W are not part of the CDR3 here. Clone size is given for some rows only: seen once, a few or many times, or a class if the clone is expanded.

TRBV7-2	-	ASSSGTGKGEQY
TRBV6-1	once	ATSRGDSPLH
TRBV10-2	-	ASSSGAGGRTDTQY
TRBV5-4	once	ASSLGALSTDTQY
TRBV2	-	ASSVGYQPQH
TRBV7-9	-	AVGGGTNTQY
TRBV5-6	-	ASSLRGYGYT
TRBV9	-	ASSVGQGEWDTIY
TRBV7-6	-	ASSSEGVHEQF
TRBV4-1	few	ASSPRDRPLGPQH
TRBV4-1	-	ASSQERGSLFATNEKLF
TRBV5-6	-	ASSPADRVYGYT
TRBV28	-	ASRPGDWVNTGELF
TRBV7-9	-	ASSLAVGEWDTIY
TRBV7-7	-	ASSLDGGASEAQY
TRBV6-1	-	ASSEWQLLNYGYT
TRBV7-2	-	ASSRGATNEKLF
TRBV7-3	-	ASSPVPRGPDTQY
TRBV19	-	ASRENSGNTIY
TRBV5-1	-	ASSLVYGQGGETQY
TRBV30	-	AWTDGPAYSNQPQH
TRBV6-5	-	ASSSGTPPYEQY
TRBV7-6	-	ASSLAQETQY
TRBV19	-	ASSNPSKAVYEQY
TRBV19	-	ASSIWGAADTQY
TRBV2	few	ASTRQRGQNSPLH
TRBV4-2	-	ASSQDHVGNYGYT
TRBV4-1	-	ASSQDTVPGANVLT
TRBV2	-	ASSRMIGETQY
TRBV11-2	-	ASSLAHGRGNEKLF
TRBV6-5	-	ASSYSRGITEAF
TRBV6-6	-	ASKGGQGLEPQH